Listed below are T cell receptor beta chains from one sample, sequenced in a study of a mutant IDH1 vaccine in newly diagnosed glioma. Sequencing was performed with immunoSEQ multiplex PCR; in TCRdb, only in-frame clones are kept and a portion is missing. The table records tens of thousands of clones, around 83% of them present only once. Sample: peripheral blood mononuclear cells (PBMCs), taken from a glioma patient treated with radiotherapy, temozolomide or both. Receptor source: a woman aged 18-30 years with glioma. Some clones in this sample may be carry-over from other donors' samples. CDR3s include the opening cysteine and the closing phenylalanine or tryptophan. D genes are given only for firm matches. The size entry is marked missing in some rows and otherwise reads once, few, many or a size class.

D gene: TRBD1; J gene: TRBJ1-5; clone size: -; V gene: TRBV27; CDR3 protein: CASRTGYRPQHF; CDR3 DNA: TGTGCCAGCAGGACAGGGTACCGGCCCCAGCATTTT
D gene: -; J gene: TRBJ1-1; clone size: -; V gene: TRBV28; CDR3 protein: CASRPPRWAGTEAFF; CDR3 DNA: TGTGCCAGCCGACCTCCCCGGTGGGCGGGGACTGAAGCTTTCTTT
D gene: -; J gene: TRBJ2-2; clone size: -; V gene: TRBV5-6; CDR3 protein: CASSLDTAGGLFF; CDR3 DNA: TGTGCCAGCAGCTTGGATACTGCGGGCGGGCTGTTTTTT
D gene: TRBD1; J gene: TRBJ2-3; clone size: -; V gene: TRBV5-6; CDR3 protein: CASSPDRVGTDTQYF; CDR3 DNA: TGTGCCAGCAGCCCAGACAGGGTGGGCACAGATACGCAGTATTTT
D gene: -; J gene: TRBJ2-6; clone size: -; V gene: TRBV10-3; CDR3 protein: CAIKRLAPGANVLTF; CDR3 DNA: TGTGCCATCAAGCGCCTAGCACCTGGGGCCAACGTCCTGACTTTC
D gene: TRBD1; J gene: TRBJ2-1; clone size: -; V gene: TRBV4-3; CDR3 protein: CASSQDGTGGSYNEQFF; CDR3 DNA: TGCGCCAGCAGCCAAGATGGGACAGGGGGCTCCTACAATGAGCAGTTCTTC
D gene: -; J gene: TRBJ2-7; clone size: -; V gene: TRBV10-2; CDR3 protein: CASSDSGGTGEQYF; CDR3 DNA: TGCGCCAGCAGTGATTCAGGCGGTACTGGCGAGCAGTACTTC
D gene: TRBD1; J gene: TRBJ2-1; clone size: -; V gene: TRBV5-1; CDR3 protein: CASSQGQGSYNEQFF; CDR3 DNA: TGCGCCAGCAGCCAGGGACAGGGGTCCTACAATGAGCAGTTCTTC
D gene: -; J gene: TRBJ1-2; clone size: -; V gene: TRBV19; CDR3 protein: CASSMGGGNYGYTF; CDR3 DNA: TGTGCCAGTAGTATGGGCGGGGGGAACTATGGCTACACCTTC
D gene: -; J gene: TRBJ1-1; clone size: -; V gene: TRBV2; CDR3 protein: CASRGVINTEAFF; CDR3 DNA: TGTGCCAGCAGGGGGGTGATTAACACTGAAGCTTTCTTT
D gene: -; J gene: TRBJ1-6; clone size: -; V gene: TRBV7-8; CDR3 protein: CASSLSEGSSYNSPLHF; CDR3 DNA: TGTGCCAGCAGCCTGTCGGAAGGGAGCTCCTATAATTCACCCCTCCACTTT
D gene: TRBD1; J gene: TRBJ2-2; clone size: -; V gene: TRBV5-5; CDR3 protein: CASSEDRVGWNTGELFF; CDR3 DNA: TGTGCCAGCAGCGAGGACAGGGTAGGCTGGAACACCGGGGAGCTGTTTTTT
D gene: -; J gene: TRBJ2-5; clone size: -; V gene: TRBV2; CDR3 protein: CASSVLVWETQYF; CDR3 DNA: TGTGCCAGCAGTGTTCTAGTCTGGGAGACCCAGTACTTC
D gene: -; J gene: TRBJ1-5; clone size: -; V gene: TRBV5-4; CDR3 protein: CASSLGNQPQHF; CDR3 DNA: TGTGCCAGCAGCTTGGGCAATCAGCCCCAGCATTTT
D gene: -; J gene: TRBJ2-2; clone size: -; V gene: TRBV9; CDR3 protein: CASALSPHTGELFF; CDR3 DNA: TGTGCCAGCGCCCTTTCTCCGCACACCGGGGAGCTGTTTTTT
D gene: TRBD1; J gene: TRBJ1-4; clone size: -; V gene: TRBV12-5; CDR3 protein: CASGLGQGWEKLFF; CDR3 DNA: TGTGCTAGTGGTCTCGGACAGGGGTGGGAAAAACTGTTTTTT
D gene: TRBD1; J gene: TRBJ2-5; clone size: -; V gene: TRBV29-1; CDR3 protein: CSVSGTVQETQYF; CDR3 DNA: TGCAGCGTTTCCGGGACAGTGCAAGAGACCCAGTACTTC
D gene: -; J gene: TRBJ1-5; clone size: -; V gene: TRBV29-1; CDR3 protein: CSVASGSNQPQHF; CDR3 DNA: TGCAGCGTTGCTAGTGGTAGCAATCAGCCCCAGCATTTT
D gene: TRBD1; J gene: TRBJ2-2; clone size: -; V gene: TRBV6-1; CDR3 protein: CASSEGTGGNTGELFF; CDR3 DNA: TGTGCCAGCAGTGAGGGAACAGGGGGGAACACCGGGGAGCTGTTTTTT
D gene: -; J gene: TRBJ1-1; clone size: -; V gene: TRBV30; CDR3 protein: CAWSTGGTEAFF; CDR3 DNA: TGTGCCTGGAGTACAGGTGGCACTGAAGCTTTCTTT
D gene: -; J gene: TRBJ1-4; clone size: -; V gene: TRBV5-1; CDR3 protein: CASSLGHSMNEKLFF; CDR3 DNA: TGCGCCAGCAGCTTGGGGCACAGCATGAATGAAAAACTGTTTTTT
D gene: TRBD2; J gene: TRBJ2-1; clone size: -; V gene: TRBV5-6; CDR3 protein: CASSSLAGASYNEQFF; CDR3 DNA: TGTGCCAGCAGCTCATTAGCGGGAGCCTCCTACAATGAGCAGTTCTTC
D gene: TRBD1; J gene: TRBJ1-2; clone size: -; V gene: TRBV29-1; CDR3 protein: CSVEGTQGDNYGYTF; CDR3 DNA: TGCAGCGTTGAAGGAACGCAGGGGGATAACTATGGCTACACCTTC
D gene: TRBD1; J gene: TRBJ1-1; clone size: few; V gene: TRBV10-1; CDR3 protein: CASRGQGKAEAFF; CDR3 DNA: TGCGCCAGCAGGGGACAGGGCAAGGCTGAAGCTTTCTTT
D gene: -; J gene: TRBJ1-4; clone size: -; V gene: TRBV14; CDR3 protein: CASSQDLSGEKLFF; CDR3 DNA: TGTGCCAGCAGCCAAGATCTTTCGGGGGAAAAACTGTTTTTT
D gene: TRBD1; J gene: TRBJ1-5; clone size: -; V gene: TRBV19; CDR3 protein: CASKAMTGSNQPQHF; CDR3 DNA: TGTGCCAGTAAGGCGATGACAGGGAGCAATCAGCCCCAGCATTTT
D gene: -; J gene: TRBJ1-5; clone size: few; V gene: TRBV7-8; CDR3 protein: CASSHWTANQPQHF; CDR3 DNA: TGTGCCAGCAGCCATTGGACGGCCAATCAGCCCCAGCATTTT
D gene: -; J gene: TRBJ1-4; clone size: -; V gene: TRBV5-1; CDR3 protein: CASSPGTRGKLFF; CDR3 DNA: TGCGCCAGCAGCCCAGGGACTCGGGGAAAACTGTTTTTT
D gene: TRBD1; J gene: TRBJ2-7; clone size: -; V gene: TRBV5-1; CDR3 protein: CASSRTGPGGIF; CDR3 DNA: TGCGCCAGCAGCCGGACAGGGCCTGGGGGTATCTTC
D gene: TRBD2; J gene: TRBJ2-2; clone size: -; V gene: TRBV9; CDR3 protein: CASSRLAGITGELFF; CDR3 DNA: TGTGCCAGCAGCCGACTAGCGGGAATCACCGGGGAGCTGTTTTTT
D gene: -; J gene: TRBJ1-1; clone size: -; V gene: TRBV19; CDR3 protein: CASTPVSNTEAFF; CDR3 DNA: TGTGCCAGTACCCCCGTCTCGAACACTGAAGCTTTCTTT
D gene: -; J gene: TRBJ1-5; clone size: -; V gene: TRBV10-3; CDR3 protein: CAISPRGQSNQPQHF; CDR3 DNA: TGTGCCATCAGCCCCCGGGGGCAGAGCAATCAGCCCCAGCATTTT
D gene: TRBD1; J gene: TRBJ2-7; clone size: -; V gene: TRBV4-3; CDR3 protein: CASSQDGTGFLNEQYF; CDR3 DNA: TGCGCCAGCAGCCAAGACGGGACAGGGTTTCTCAACGAGCAGTACTTC
D gene: -; J gene: TRBJ2-1; clone size: -; V gene: TRBV6-4; CDR3 protein: CASSGGGAYNEQFF; CDR3 DNA: TGTGCCAGCAGTGGGGGCGGGGCGTACAATGAGCAGTTCTTC
D gene: TRBD1; J gene: TRBJ1-1; clone size: -; V gene: TRBV11-2; CDR3 protein: CASSLALWTGGKAFF; CDR3 DNA: TGTGCCAGCAGCTTAGCCTTATGGACAGGGGGGAAAGCTTTCTTT
D gene: TRBD2; J gene: TRBJ2-7; clone size: once; V gene: TRBV27; CDR3 protein: CASRRAGGRYEQYF; CDR3 DNA: TGTGCCAGCAGGAGGGCGGGGGGCCGCTACGAGCAGTACTTC
D gene: -; J gene: TRBJ2-7; clone size: -; V gene: TRBV7-9; CDR3 protein: CASSDGSNEQYF; CDR3 DNA: TGTGCCAGCAGCGATGGTTCCAACGAGCAGTACTTC